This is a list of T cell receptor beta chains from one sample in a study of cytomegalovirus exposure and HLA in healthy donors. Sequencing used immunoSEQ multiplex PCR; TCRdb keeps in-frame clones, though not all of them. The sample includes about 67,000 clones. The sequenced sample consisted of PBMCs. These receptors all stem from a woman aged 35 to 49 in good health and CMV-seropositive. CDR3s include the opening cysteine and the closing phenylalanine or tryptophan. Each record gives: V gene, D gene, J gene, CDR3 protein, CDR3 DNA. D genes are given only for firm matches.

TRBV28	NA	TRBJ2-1	CASSQRTPFYNEQFF	TGTGCCAGCAGCCAAAGGACTCCATTTTACAATGAGCAGTTCTTC
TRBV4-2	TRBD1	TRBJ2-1	CASSQDSGTGASEQFF	TGTGCCAGCAGCCAAGACTCCGGGACAGGGGCCAGTGAGCAGTTCTTC
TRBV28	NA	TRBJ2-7	CASSPGQSYEQYF	TGTGCCAGCAGCCCCGGACAGTCCTACGAGCAGTACTTC
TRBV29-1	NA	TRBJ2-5	CSVEDRAGRGETQYF	TGCAGCGTTGAAGATAGGGCAGGGCGGGGAGAGACCCAGTACTTC
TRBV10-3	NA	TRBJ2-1	CAISEADRGAYNEQFF	TGTGCCATCAGTGAGGCGGACCGCGGGGCCTACAATGAGCAGTTCTTC
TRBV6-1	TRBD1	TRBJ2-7	CASSGTGGSYEQYF	TGTGCCAGCAGTGGGACAGGGGGCTCCTACGAGCAGTACTTC
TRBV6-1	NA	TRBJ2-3	CASSGPRGISTDTQYF	TGTGCCAGCAGTGGACCTCGGGGGATTAGCACAGATACGCAGTATTTT
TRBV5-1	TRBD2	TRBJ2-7	CASSAGTSDYEQYF	TGCGCCAGCAGCGCCGGGACTAGCGACTACGAGCAGTACTTC
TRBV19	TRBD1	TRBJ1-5	CASGQGADDNQPQHF	TGTGCCAGTGGACAGGGGGCGGATGACAATCAGCCCCAGCATTTT
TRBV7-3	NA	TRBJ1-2	CASSSTQGDGYTF	TGTGCCAGCAGCTCCACACAGGGAGATGGCTACACCTTC
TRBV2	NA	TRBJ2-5	CASSSEVRPLGTQYF	TGTGCCAGCAGCTCCGAGGTCCGACCCTTGGGGACCCAGTACTTC
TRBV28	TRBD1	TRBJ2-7	CASSLGGQGGYEQYF	TGTGCCAGCAGTTTAGGGGGACAGGGGGGCTACGAGCAGTACTTC
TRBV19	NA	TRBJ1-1	CASRRKTGTEAFF	TGTGCCAGTAGGAGAAAGACAGGCACTGAAGCTTTCTTT
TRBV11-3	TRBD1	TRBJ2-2	CASSLLPGQDTGELFF	TGTGCCAGCAGCCTTCTTCCGGGACAGGACACCGGGGAGCTGTTTTTT
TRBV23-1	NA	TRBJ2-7	CASSQSPVAWFEQYF	TGCGCCAGCAGTCAATCACCCGTGGCTTGGTTCGAGCAGTACTTC
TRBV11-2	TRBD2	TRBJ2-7	CASSQGTSGRGTYEQYF	TGTGCCAGCAGCCAAGGGACTAGCGGGAGGGGAACCTACGAGCAGTACTTC
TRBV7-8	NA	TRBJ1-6	CASTTLGGGRAYNSPLHF	TGTGCCAGCACCACACTCGGGGGGGGGAGGGCCTATAATTCACCCCTCCACTTT
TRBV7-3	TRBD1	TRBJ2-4	CASSTPWAGGRENIQYF	TGTGCCAGCAGCACACCTTGGGCAGGGGGAAGGGAAAACATTCAGTACTTC
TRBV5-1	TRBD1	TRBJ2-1	CASSKGQGGYNEQFF	TGCGCCAGCAGCAAAGGACAGGGGGGCTACAATGAGCAGTTCTTC
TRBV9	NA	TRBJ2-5	CASSGGEMAQYF	TGTGCCAGCAGCGGGGGGGAAATGGCCCAGTACTTC
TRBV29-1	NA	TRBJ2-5	CSVQRGGETQYF	TGCAGCGTCCAACGAGGCGGAGAGACCCAGTACTTC
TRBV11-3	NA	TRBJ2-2	CASSLLPEVGELFF	TGTGCCAGCAGCTTACTTCCAGAAGTCGGGGAGCTGTTTTTT
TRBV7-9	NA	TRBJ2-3	CASSPAGLGVGDTQYF	TGTGCCAGCAGCCCCGCGGGCCTGGGAGTGGGAGATACGCAGTATTTT
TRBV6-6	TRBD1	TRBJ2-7	CASSYHPTDRAAEQYF	TGTGCCAGCAGTTACCACCCAACGGACAGGGCAGCCGAGCAGTACTTC